This TCR beta chain originates from a study of CD8 T cells in Susac syndrome. The V and J ends lost 1 base and 5 bases respectively, with 14 bases between them. The CDR3 covers 15 residues. With random hexamers, reverse transcription was performed on about 0.5 to 1 ug of RNA. The TCR beta CDR3 was amplified by immunoSEQ multiplex PCR across 54 Vbeta, 13 Jbeta. TCRdb ran MiXCR on the immunoSEQ multiplex PCR reads and lists one entry per CDR3 protein. The sample holds around 130,000 distinct CDR3 sequences, approximately 94% seen once. Sequencing of TCR beta was performed on blood CD8+ and CD4+ T cells. The study used healthy donors as controls matched for age and sex. FACS was used to enrich TEMRA cells, whereas the CD8+ and CD4+ T cells were obtained by negative isolation.

The source material was CD4+ T cells from PBMCs. The V gene is TRBV12-3 or TRBV12-4, the J gene TRBJ1-1; D is ambiguous. The TCR was taken from a human donor in good health. CDR3 loop: CASSLEPGAGTEAFF. CDR3 coding DNA: TGTGCCAGCAGTTTAGAGCCGGGCGCCGGGACTGAAGCTTTCTTT.